This section outlines one T cell receptor (beta chain) sequence together with its context. Its target is not known. Per germline, CDR1 SGHKS and CDR2 YYEKEE (reference sequence). CDR3 length: 12 residues. V gave up 3 bases and J gave up 7 bases; unmatched junction bases: 3. These data belong to a study of cytomegalovirus exposure and HLA in healthy donors. General study findings and limits: The study listed roughly 160 cytomegalovirus-associated TCR beta chains.

Clones were sequenced by immunoSEQ multiplex PCR, and TCRdb holds only the in-frame ones, with some missing. Of around 62,000 clones in the sample, 80% to 90% are singletons; the top ten hold approximately 1.5%. The chain couples TRBV5-5 to TRBJ2-5; 7 bases align to TRBD1. The material sequenced was PBMCs. The clonotype comes from a woman between 18 and 29 years old in good health and CMV-seronegative. The CDR3 DNA sequence: TGTGCCAGCAGCTACACAGGGGTGACCCAGTACTTC. It codes for CASSYTGVTQYF.